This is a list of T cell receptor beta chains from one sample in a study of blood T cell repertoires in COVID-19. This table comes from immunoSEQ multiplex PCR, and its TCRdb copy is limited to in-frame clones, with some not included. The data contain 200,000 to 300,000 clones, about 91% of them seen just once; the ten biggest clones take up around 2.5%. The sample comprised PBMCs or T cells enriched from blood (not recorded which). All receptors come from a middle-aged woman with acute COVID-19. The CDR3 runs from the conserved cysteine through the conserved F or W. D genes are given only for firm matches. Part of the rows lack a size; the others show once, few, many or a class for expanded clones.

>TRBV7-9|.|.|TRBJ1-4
TGTGCCAGCAGCTCGGAACAGGGTTTAGGAGCGAAACTGTTTTTT
CASSSEQGLGAKLFF
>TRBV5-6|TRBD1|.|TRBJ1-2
TGTGCCAGCAGCTTGATTCAACAGGGGGCGTTTGGCTACACCTTC
CASSLIQQGAFGYTF
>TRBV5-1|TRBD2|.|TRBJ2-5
TGCGCCAGCAGCTTCGGGACTAGCCAGGATAGGACCCAGTACTTC
CASSFGTSQDRTQYF
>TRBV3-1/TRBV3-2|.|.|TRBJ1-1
TGTGCCAGCAGCCAAAGGACTACTGAAGCTTTCTTT
CASSQRTTEAFF
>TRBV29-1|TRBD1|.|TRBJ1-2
TGCAGCGTTGAAGGGGACAGGGACAGCTTCTATGGCTACACCTTC
CSVEGDRDSFYGYTF
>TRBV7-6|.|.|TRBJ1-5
TGTGCCAGCAGCCAAGAACTCAATCAGCCCCAGCATTTT
CASSQELNQPQHF
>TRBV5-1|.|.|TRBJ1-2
TGCGCCAGCAGCTTGGGAGACAGGCACGATGGCTACACCTTC
CASSLGDRHDGYTF
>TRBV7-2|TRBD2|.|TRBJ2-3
TGTGCCAGCAGCCTTTATAGCGCTAGCGGGGGCACAGATACGCAGTATTTT
CASSLYSASGGTDTQYF
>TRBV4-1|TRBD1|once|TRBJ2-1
TGCGCCAGCAGCCACCCTGGACAGGGGGCTTATGAGCAGTTCTTC
CASSHPGQGAYEQFF
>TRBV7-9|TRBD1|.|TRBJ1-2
TGTGCCAGCAGCTATGGACAGGGGAGGAACTATGGCTACACCTTC
CASSYGQGRNYGYTF